Below are 17 T cell receptor beta chains sequenced from a single sample in a study of PD-L1 blockade in urothelial cancer. The assay was immunoSEQ multiplex PCR, and TCRdb's table has in-frame clones only and misses some. The data show tens of thousands of clones, 85% to 90% seen once. Sample time point: pretreatment peripheral blood. The specimen was PBMCs, collected around atezolizumab (anti-PD-L1) treatment. The source is a man in his sixties or seventies with urothelial cancer.

J is TRBJ1-5 and V is TRBV5-4, with D maybe TRBD1 (5 bases). The CDR3 extends over 13 amino acids. Looked up from germline, CDR1 is SGHNT and CDR2 is YYREEE (reference sequence). V lost 0 bases and J 6 bases, leaving 7 bases between the germline ends. The CDR3 loop reads CASSLEGSQPQHF. Here the CDR3 DNA reads TGTGCCAGCAGCTTGGAGGGGTCTCAGCCCCAGCATTTT.

The rearrangement joins TRBV9 to TRBJ1-1, with D perhaps matching TRBD1 (5 bases). The length of the CDR3 is 15 residues. CDR1 SGDLS and CDR2 YYNGEE come from the germline V gene. The ends were cut back, 0 bases at V and 0 bases at J, with 9 bases in the middle. CDR3 in amino acids: CASSVDAGMNTEAFF. Written as DNA, the CDR3 is TGTGCCAGCAGCGTAGATGCAGGGATGAACACTGAAGCTTTCTTT.

The chain joins TRBV11-2 to TRBJ2-7; D is possibly TRBD2 (6 bases). Germline assignment: CDR1 SGHAT and CDR2 FQNNGV. V was trimmed by 1 base and J by 0 bases, leaving 13 bases between them. The CDR3 is 16 amino acids. CDR3 coding DNA: TGTGCCAGCAGCTTAGTGTTAGCGGTGAGCTCCTACGAGCAGTACTTC. Translated: CASSLVLAVSSYEQYF.

The rearrangement links TRBV7-8 to TRBJ2-3; 10 nucleotides agree with TRBD2. The J segment lost 3 bases and the V segment lost 5 bases, leaving 14 bases of the junction unmatched. The V gene's germline CDR1 is SGHVS and CDR2 FQNEAQ. The CDR3 loop spans 18 amino acids. This CDR3 is CASSHLIRTSGQTDTQYF. The CDR3 coding sequence is TGTGCCAGCAGCCATCTGATTAGGACTAGCGGTCAGACAGATACGCAGTATTTT.

The V and J genes are TRBV5-1 and TRBJ2-2; D possibly corresponds to TRBD1 (5 bases). This CDR3 is built from 18 residues. The germline V gene encodes CDR1 SGHRS and CDR2 YFSETQ. V was pared by 4 bases and J by 2 bases, with 21 bases between. The CDR3 bases are TGCGCCAGCAGCCCGGCACCCCTGGACACCACCAACACCGGGGAGCTGTTTTTT. This codes for CASSPAPLDTTNTGELFF.

J is TRBJ2-7 and V is TRBV6-5; tentative D call: TRBD2 (6 bases). The CDR3 contains 14 residues. Germline lookup yields CDR1 MNHEY and CDR2 SVGAGI. Trimming took off 10 bases at V and 3 bases at J, with 19 bases between the two ends. Here the CDR3 reads CATSAGPDSYEQYF. The CDR3 region has the DNA TGTGCCACCTCGGCGGGACCCGACAGCTACGAGCAGTACTTC.

This clone was seen once. The chain couples TRBV7-6 to TRBJ2-1; D is possibly TRBD2 (6 bases). The germline gives CDR1 SGHVS, CDR2 FNYEAQ. Trimming left V 1 base short and J 7 bases short, with 8 bases between. The CDR3 sequence is 13 residues long. The CDR3 DNA reads TGTGCCAGCAGCTTAGTTCGGGAGAATGAGCAGTTCTTC. Its protein product is CASSLVRENEQFF. The whole variable domain, filled in from reference TRBV7-6 and TRBJ2-1, reads GAGVSQSPRYKVTKRGQDVALRCDPISGHVSLYWYRQALGQGPEFLTYFNYEAQQDKSGLPNDRFSAERPEGSISTLTIQRTEQRDSAMYRCASSLVRENEQFFGPGTRLTVL.

V is TRBV9 and J is TRBJ2-7; D is uncertain. The CDR3 covers 12 residues. The germline V gene has CDR1 SGDLS and CDR2 YYNGEE. With 4 bases removed from V and 3 bases from J, the gap between germline ends came to 8 bases. The CDR3 DNA sequence: TGTGCCAGCAGCACTAATAGCTACGAGCAGTACTTC. This codes for CASSTNSYEQYF.

The chain is built from TRBV6-4 and TRBJ1-1, with D unclear. The germline CDR1 and CDR2 sequences are MRHNA and SNTAGT. This CDR3 has 16 residues. With 8 bases removed from V and 2 bases from J, the gap between germline ends came to 21 bases. CDR3 nucleotides: TGTGCCAGCCACACTACCTTTCCTTTCTCAAACACTGAAGCTTTCTTT. As protein: CASHTTFPFSNTEAFF.

The chain carries TRBV5-1 and TRBJ2-7; 7 nucleotides line up with TRBD1. Germline trimming cut 4 bases from V and 4 bases from J; bases unmatched to any gene: 11. This CDR3 has 15 amino acids. Germline CDR1 reads SGHRS; CDR2 reads YFSETQ. The CDR3 sequence: CASSPATGPQYEQYF. The CDR3 nucleotides read TGCGCCAGCAGCCCAGCGACAGGGCCCCAGTACGAGCAGTACTTC.

This chain joins TRBV28 and TRBJ2-7; 7 nucleotides line up with TRBD2. Germline V gene sequence: CDR1 MDHEN, CDR2 SYDVKM. The V segment lost 2 bases and the J segment 6 bases; nucleotides outside the gene matches: 4. The CDR3 loop spans 13 amino acids. The CDR3: CASSLGLAVEQYF. The CDR3 DNA sequence: TGTGCCAGCAGTTTAGGGCTAGCGGTCGAGCAGTACTTC.

The chain recombines TRBV5-6 with TRBJ1-5; D is uncertain. CDR1 is SGHDT, CDR2 YYEEEE, per germline. This CDR3 comprises 15 residues. Trimming cost V 0 bases and J 4 bases, with 11 bases left between them. The CDR3 DNA reads as TGTGCCAGCAGCTTGGGTTTCGGCGGAAATCAGCCCCAGCATTTT. Its protein is CASSLGFGGNQPQHF. The full variable domain, its missing parts supplied by reference TRBV5-6 and TRBJ1-5, is DAGVTQSPTHLIKTRGQQVTLRCSPKSGHDTVSWYQQALGQGPQFIFQYYEEEERQRGNFPDRFSGHQFPNYSSELNVNALLLGDSALYLCASSLGFGGNQPQHFGDGTRLSIL.

The table lists this clone with a count of one. In nucleotides, the CDR3 is TGCGCCAGCAGCCAAGATGGTGTCCCTAAGCCCCAAGAGACCCAGTACTTC. Its translation is CASSQDGVPKPQETQYF. The chain combines TRBV4-1 with TRBJ2-5; no clear D. CDR3 length equals 17 residues. Germline loops: CDR1 MGHRA, CDR2 YSYEKL. V shed 0 bases and J shed 1 base, with 15 bases lying between them.

The rearrangement links TRBV28 to TRBJ2-3; 8 bases agree with TRBD1. The length of the CDR3 is 14 residues. Germline CDR1 is MDHEN and CDR2 is SYDVKM. With V trimmed by 5 bases and J by 6 bases, 7 bases remained unmatched. CDR3 protein: CASSGGQGVDTQYF. CDR3 DNA: TGTGCCAGCAGTGGAGGACAGGGAGTGGATACGCAGTATTTT.

V and J are TRBV19 and TRBJ1-2; 9 nucleotides line up with TRBD1. The CDR3 sequence is 13 residues long. V shed 9 bases and J 2 bases; nucleotides not matched to a gene: 4. CDR1 LNHDA and CDR2 SQIVND come from the germline V gene (reference sequence). CDR3 in amino acids: CASHRGQNYGYTF. The CDR3 region has the DNA TGTGCCAGCCACAGGGGGCAGAACTATGGCTACACCTTC.

For the CDR3, the DNA is TGCGCCAGCAGTGGACAGGGCCACACAGATACGCAGTATTTT. Protein: CASSGQGHTDTQYF. The chain is built from TRBV10-2 and TRBJ2-3, with 7 bases aligning to TRBD1. Germline CDR1 reads WSHSY; CDR2 reads SAAADI. V gave up 4 bases and J gave up 2 bases; unmatched junction bases: 3. The CDR3 extends over 14 amino acids.

The V call is TRBV5-1, the J call TRBJ2-2; TRBD1 matches at 11 bases. V shed 3 bases and J 5 bases; nucleotides not matched to a gene: 6. Per germline, CDR1 SGHRS and CDR2 YFSETQ. This CDR3 region has 16 residues. CDR3 in amino acids: CASSWTGTGGTGELFF. The DNA for the CDR3 is TGCGCCAGCAGCTGGACCGGGACAGGGGGGACCGGGGAGCTGTTTTTT.